What follows are 22 T cell receptor beta chains derived from one specimen sequenced in a study of glioma-infiltrating T cells. TCR alpha and beta CDR3 regions were amplified from RNA using iRepertoire nested multiplex PCR. TCRdb analysed the multiplex PCR reads with MiXCR anew, one entry per CDR3 protein. The data hold 400,000 or so distinct CDR3 sequences, with more than 35% observed a single time. Material: glioma tissue, nonneoplastic brain tissue, or PBMCs (not recorded which). Receptors originate from a human donor with low-grade glioma or glioblastoma, undergoing nonglioma brain surgery, or in good health (not recorded which).

The genes are TRBV6-2 or TRBV6-3 and TRBJ2-3; D might be TRBD2 (5 bases). Trimming shortened V by 2 bases and J by 4 bases, and 19 bases separated the two germline ends. Germline CDR1 MNHEY, CDR2 SVGEGT. The CDR3 contains 17 residues. The CDR3 nucleotides are TGTGCCAGCAGTTACGATCCGGCGGCCCCGAGGGCAGATACGCAGTATTTT. The encoded protein is CASSYDPAAPRADTQYF.

On this clonotype: A junction end diverges from the germline sequence, so it may reflect a read error. The V gene is TRBV20-1, the J gene TRBJ1-1, with 8 positions matching TRBD1. Germline V gene data show CDR1 as DFQATT and CDR2 as SNEGSKA (reference sequence). CDR3 length equals 14 residues. CDR3 region: CSARGDRFDTEGLF. In nucleotides, the CDR3 is TGCAGTGCTAGAGGGGACAGGTTCGACACTGAAGGTTTGTTT.

This chain links TRBV12-5 with TRBJ2-1, with 9 positions matching TRBD2. The CDR3 length is 15 residues. Trimming took 4 bases from V and 5 from J; bases not matched to a gene: 6. Germline V lookup: CDR1 LGHNT, CDR2 FRNRAP. The CDR3 bases are TGTGCTAGTGGTTCTACTAGCGGGCCCCACAATGAGCAGTTCTTC. It codes for CASGSTSGPHNEQFF.

This clonotype has only a few counts. The chain joins TRBV28 to TRBJ1-5, with a possible D match to TRBD1 (6 bases). V gave up 7 bases and J gave up 4 bases, with 17 bases separating them. This CDR3 region has 15 residues. Germline CDR1 MDHEN, CDR2 SYDVKM. For the CDR3, the DNA is TGTGCCAGCACCTTGAGCATAACAGGGAATCAGCCCCAGCATTTT. Translation: CASTLSITGNQPQHF. Full variable domain (outside the CDR3, taken from reference TRBV28 and TRBJ1-5): DVKVTQSSRYLVKRTGEKVFLECVQDMDHENMFWYRQDPGLGLRLIYFSYDVKMKEKGDIPEGYSVSREKKERFSLILESASTNQTSMYLCASTLSITGNQPQHFGDGTRLSIL.

J is TRBJ1-1 and V is TRBV7-2; 7 bases map to TRBD1. With 0 bases clipped from V and 5 bases from J, the junction kept 6 bases outside the gene matches. Looked up from germline, CDR1 is SGHTA and CDR2 is FQGNSA. The CDR3 loop spans 15 amino acids. The CDR3 DNA reads TGTGCCAGCAGCTTAGCGTACAGGGGCGGAACTGAAGCTTTCTTT. This codes for CASSLAYRGGTEAFF.

This clonotype was seen a few times. This chain joins TRBV2 and TRBJ1-4, with a weak D call TRBD1 (5 bases). The germline V and J ends were trimmed by 7 bases and 4 bases, with 7 bases remaining between them. The germline V gene has CDR1 SNHLY and CDR2 FYNNEI. The CDR3 has 12 amino acids. The DNA of the CDR3 is TGTGCCAGCAAGACAGTTAATGAAAAACTGTTTTTT. Its translation is CASKTVNEKLFF. The entire variable domain, with the rest obtained from reference TRBV2 and TRBJ1-4, is as follows: EPEVTQTPSHQVTQMGQEVILRCVPISNHLYFYWYRQILGQKVEFLVSFYNNEISEKSEIFDDQFSVERPDGSNFTLKIRSTKLEDSAMYFCASKTVNEKLFFGSGTQLSVL.

This clonotype was detected only once. One end of the junction is discordant with germline, which a read error may explain. The J gene is TRBJ1-5, the V gene TRBV25-1; D perhaps matches TRBD1 (6 bases). Germline lookup yields CDR1 MGHDK and CDR2 SYGVNS. The CDR3 loop spans 16 amino acids. CDR3 DNA sequence: TGTGCCAGCAGTGAATCCGGAGGGGGGATAAATCAGCCCAAGCATTTT. Its translation: CASSESGGGINQPKHF.

The table lists this clonotype with a few counts. A much larger clonotype is one base distant, so this may be a read error. V is TRBV2 and J is TRBJ2-7; D remains unclear. CDR1 and CDR2 (germline): SNHLY, FYNNEI. The CDR3 is 10 residues long. V was shortened by 6 bases and J by 3 bases, with 3 bases between the two germline ends. Here the CDR3 reads CASRVYEQYF. The CDR3 DNA sequence: TGTGCCAGCAGGGTCTACGAGCAGTACTTC.

This clonotype was observed at least ten times. The genes are TRBV6-2 or TRBV6-3 and TRBJ1-3; unclear D gene. This CDR3 has 13 amino acids. Trimming left V 7 bases short and J 0 bases short, with 7 bases between. Per the germline V gene, CDR1 is MNHEY and CDR2 is SVGEGT. CDR3 coding DNA: TGTGCCAGCACTCCGCTCTCTGGAAACACCATATATTTT. Amino acid sequence: CASTPLSGNTIYF.

As concerns this clonotype: A much larger clone sits a single nucleotide away, making a read error possible. The chain has TRBV27 and TRBJ2-5; TRBD2 matches at 9 bases. The length of the CDR3 is 16 residues. Trimming took 2 bases from V and 5 from J; bases not matched to a gene: 9. In germline, CDR1 is MNHEY, CDR2 SMNVEV (reference sequence). The CDR3 loop reads CASSLEAGGPFETQYF. CDR3 sequence (DNA): TGTGCCAGCAGTTTAGAGGCGGGAGGGCCCTTCGAGACCCAGTACTTC.

The chain is built from TRBV28 and TRBJ2-5, with D possibly being TRBD1 (6 bases). This CDR3 is built from 13 residues. CDR1 MDHEN and CDR2 SYDVKM come from the germline V gene. V gave up 2 bases and J gave up 9 bases, with 13 bases separating them. The CDR3, as DNA: TGTGCCAGCAGTTTAACAGGGTTTGAGGCCCAGTACTTC. It is translated as CASSLTGFEAQYF. The whole variable domain, filled in from reference TRBV28 and TRBJ2-5, reads DVKVTQSSRYLVKRTGEKVFLECVQDMDHENMFWYRQDPGLGLRLIYFSYDVKMKEKGDIPEGYSVSREKKERFSLILESASTNQTSMYLCASSLTGFEAQYFGPGTRLLVL.

Comment on this clonotype: The junction departs from germline at one end; a sequencing error may be responsible. The chain has TRBV28 and TRBJ2-7, with D possibly TRBD1 on 5 matching bases. This CDR3 has 14 amino acids. CDR1 is MDHEN, CDR2 SYDVKM, per germline. The CDR3 loop reads CAGSLVQGSYEQYF. DNA of the CDR3: TGTGCCGGCAGTTTAGTCCAGGGATCCTACGAGCAGTACTTC.

Notes on this clonotype: A read error may explain this, as a much larger clone is one base away. The chain joins TRBV27 to TRBJ2-1, with 7 bases lining up with TRBD2. Germline loops: CDR1 MNHEY, CDR2 SMNVEV (reference sequence). The CDR3 is made up of 16 amino acids. J lost 5 bases, V lost 6 bases, and 13 bases had no gene match. CDR3 sequence: CASSLILRGRNNEQFF. The CDR3 coding sequence is TGTGCCAGCAGCCTTATATTGCGGGGGAGGAACAATGAGCAGTTCTTC.

This rearrangement joins TRBV4-1 to TRBJ2-7, with 11 bases fitting TRBD1. This CDR3 region has 17 residues. V gave up 1 base and J gave up 2 bases; unmatched junction bases: 7. Per the germline V gene, CDR1 is MGHRA and CDR2 is YSYEKL. CDR3 sequence: CASSQVLPGQGAYEQYF. In DNA form, the CDR3 reads TGCGCCAGCAGCCAAGTTCTACCGGGACAGGGGGCCTACGAGCAGTACTTC.

As regards this clonotype: This may be a read error, as it is one base from a much larger clone. The chain is built from TRBV20-1 and TRBJ2-7; D call uncertain. This CDR3 spans 13 amino acids. Trimming left V 2 bases short and J 2 bases short, with 10 bases between. Germline V gives CDR1 DFQATT, CDR2 SNEGSKA (reference sequence). DNA of the CDR3: TGCAGTGCTAGACCAGCCGGACCCTACGAGCAGTACTTC. Its protein product is CSARPAGPYEQYF.

This clonotype was recorded a few times. The gene calls are TRBV20-1 and TRBJ2-7; D is tentatively TRBD1 or TRBD2 (5 bases each). The V end was cut by 3 bases, the J end by 9 bases, with 24 bases between. The CDR3 length is 15 residues. Germline lookup yields CDR1 DFQATT and CDR2 SNEGSKA (reference sequence). DNA for the CDR3: TGCAGTGCTAGGGGGGATCGGACACTTCCTACGAGGCAGTACTTC. This gives the protein CSARGDRTLPTRQYF.

The chain employs TRBV6-1 and TRBJ2-7; 7 bases match TRBD2. The V and J ends lost 3 bases and 0 bases, in that order; junction bases with no gene match: 11. The germline gives CDR1 MNHNS, CDR2 SASEGT. The CDR3 runs to 17 residues. In nucleotides, the CDR3 is TGTGCCAGCAGTGAGCAGCTGGGGGGGAGGCCCTCCTACGAGCAGTACTTC. Its translation: CASSEQLGGRPSYEQYF.

This clonotype was seen a single time. DNA for the CDR3: TGTGCCAGTAGTATATTCGGGGGAGAGACCCAGTACTTC. It codes for CASSIFGGETQYF. The chain couples TRBV19 to TRBJ2-5, with D tentatively TRBD2 (6 bases). V was shortened by 2 bases and J by 4 bases, with 8 bases between the two germline ends. The CDR3 length is 13 residues. Looked up from germline, CDR1 is LNHDA and CDR2 is SQIVND (reference sequence).

The chain carries TRBV5-6 and TRBJ1-1, with no clear D. Germline CDR1 SGHDT, CDR2 YYEEEE. The ends were cut back, 4 bases at V and 6 bases at J, with 13 bases in the middle. The CDR3 has 13 residues. This chain's CDR3 is CASSRYRVAEAFF. The CDR3 region has the DNA TGTGCCAGCAGCCGGTATAGGGTTGCTGAAGCTTTCTTT.

This chain connects TRBV28 to TRBJ2-1; the match to TRBD2 covers 15 bases. The germline CDR1 and CDR2 sequences are MDHEN and SYDVKM. V lost 5 bases and J lost 6; bases outside the gene matches: 8. The CDR3 runs 17 residues. Here the CDR3 reads CASSGTSGRPITNEQFF. The CDR3 nucleotides read TGTGCCAGCAGTGGGACTAGCGGGAGGCCTATAACCAATGAGCAGTTCTTC.

V and J are TRBV11-2 and TRBJ1-5, with D perhaps matching TRBD1 (6 bases). The V end lost 1 base, the J end lost 3 bases, and 22 bases lay between the germline ends. The CDR3 consists of 19 residues. Germline assignment: CDR1 SGHAT and CDR2 FQNNGV. The CDR3 region is CASSLGPLQGGGTNQPQHF. CDR3 in DNA: TGTGCCAGCAGCTTAGGCCCCCTACAGGGAGGGGGGACCAATCAGCCCCAGCATTTT.

J is TRBJ1-1 and V is TRBV10-3; D possibly corresponds to TRBD1 (6 bases). The germline V gene encodes CDR1 ENHRY and CDR2 SYGVKD. V lost 4 bases, J lost 0 bases, and 9 bases lay in between. The CDR3 length is 14 residues. CDR3 sequence reads: CAISGAGVNTEAFF. The CDR3 DNA reads TGTGCCATCAGTGGGGCAGGGGTGAACACTGAAGCTTTCTTT.